This TCR beta chain was identified during a study of OX40 agonist ivuxolimab in advanced cancers. On the study more broadly: Patients undergoing dose escalation presented with hepatocellular carcinoma, melanoma, renal cell or head and neck cancer. Past anti-PD-1, anti-PD-L1 or anti-CTLA-4 therapy was accepted, and 30% to 50% had received some. Study-wide findings and caveats: Doses of 0.1 to 3.0 mg/kg were accompanied by clonal expansion of CD4+ and CD8+ blood T cells by week 6.

Measured with immunoSEQ multiplex PCR; TCRdb has only the in-frame clones, and not every one. The sample lists 60,000 to 85,000 clones; approximately 87% were seen once. This CDR3 region has 14 residues. Germline V gives CDR1 MDHEN, CDR2 SYDVKM. Trimming cost V 5 bases and J 3 bases, with 13 bases left between them. Notes on this clone: The antigen remains undetermined.

V and J are TRBV28 and TRBJ1-1; D not resolved. The source is an adult with an advanced solid tumor such as melanoma, head and neck, liver or kidney cancer. The sample here was CD4+ or CD8+ T cells sorted from blood, taken in a trial of the OX40 agonist ivuxolimab. CDR3 amino acids: CASSISGLDTEAFF. In DNA form, the CDR3 reads TGTGCCAGCAGTATTTCTGGATTGGACACTGAAGCTTTCTTT.